Below, 30 T cell receptor beta chains from the same sample are listed, as sequenced in a study of blood T cell repertoires in COVID-19. Sequencing was performed with immunoSEQ multiplex PCR; in TCRdb, only in-frame clones are kept and a portion is missing. Among 350,000 to 450,000 clones listed, under 90% were seen once. The specimen sequenced was PBMCs or T cells enriched from blood (not recorded which). The receptors stem from a woman aged 30 to 39 who had recovered from COVID-19.

The rearrangement uses TRBV9 and TRBJ1-2; no firm D call. CDR1 and CDR2 from the germline V gene are SGDLS and YYNGEE. With 1 base removed from V and 0 bases from J, the gap between germline ends came to 10 bases. The CDR3 extends over 15 amino acids. CDR3 DNA: TGTGCCAGCAGCGTAAGCGGAGGAACTAACTATGGCTACACCTTC. Translating it yields CASSVSGGTNYGYTF.

This clone was recorded only once. The genes are TRBV30 and TRBJ2-3, with 7 bases that match TRBD1. This CDR3 comprises 14 residues. Germline CDR1 reads GTSNPN; CDR2 reads SVGIG (reference sequence). J was trimmed by 0 bases and V by 5 bases; bases with no gene match: 5. CDR3 region: CAWETGDSTDTQYF. CDR3 bases: TGTGCCTGGGAAACAGGGGATAGCACAGATACGCAGTATTTT.

This sequence joins TRBV5-1 and TRBJ1-2, with TRBD1 identical over 8 bases. The CDR3 is 16 residues long. V trimming: 4 bases; J trimming: 7 bases; junction bases outside the gene matches: 15. Germline V lookup: CDR1 SGHRS, CDR2 YFSETQ. DNA of the CDR3: TGCGCCAGCAGCCCGACACACGGACAGGGAGCAGTTGGCTACACCTTC. Protein sequence: CASSPTHGQGAVGYTF.

The J gene is TRBJ1-4, the V gene TRBV7-6; 11 nucleotides match TRBD1. The CDR3 loop spans 16 amino acids. From germline, CDR1 is SGHVS and CDR2 FNYEAQ. Losses at the gene ends were 5 bases for V and 7 bases for J; bases not matched to a gene: 9. The CDR3 nucleotides read TGTGCCAGCAGCACACCACCGGGACAGGGGGGTGAAAAACTGTTTTTT. Encoded protein: CASSTPPGQGGEKLFF.

This clone showed up just once. The chain has TRBV30 and TRBJ2-7, with 10 bases lining up with TRBD1. J lost 3 bases, V lost 4 bases, and 3 bases had no gene match. Germline CDR1 reads GTSNPN; CDR2 reads SVGIG (reference sequence). This CDR3 spans 13 amino acids. The CDR3 protein is CAWIRDRGYEQYF. The CDR3 nucleotides read TGTGCCTGGATCCGGGACAGGGGCTACGAGCAGTACTTC.

The table lists this clone with a few counts. This chain connects TRBV12-5 to TRBJ1-1, with unresolved D. This CDR3 region has 14 residues. Germline V CDR1 and CDR2: LGHNT, FRNRAP. Trimming took 8 bases from V and 1 from J, leaving 14 bases between them. As DNA, the CDR3 is TGTGCTAGTCGCCCGAGGGTCGCGAACACTGAAGCTTTCTTT. It codes for CASRPRVANTEAFF.

The V call is TRBV11-3, the J call TRBJ2-3; D is uncertain. V gave up 6 bases and J gave up 2 bases, with 6 bases separating them. Germline loops: CDR1 SGHNT, CDR2 YENEEA. CDR3 size: 12 residues. CDR3: CASSGPTDTQYF. DNA of the CDR3: TGTGCCAGCAGTGGCCCCACAGATACGCAGTATTTT. The entire variable domain, with the rest obtained from reference TRBV11-3 and TRBJ2-3, is as follows: EAGVVQSPRYKIIEKKQPVAFWCNPISGHNTLYWYLQNLGQGPELLIRYENEEAVDDSQLPKDRFSAERLKGVDSTLKIQPAELGDSAVYLCASSGPTDTQYFGPGTRLTVL.

The gene calls are TRBV14 and TRBJ2-2, with D possibly being TRBD2 (5 bases). V was shortened by 0 bases and J by 5 bases, with 16 bases between the two germline ends. Germline CDR1 SGHDN, CDR2 FVKESK. The CDR3 length is 17 residues. In DNA, the CDR3 is TGTGCCAGCAGCCAAGAGCTAGCCCTTGCTTTTACCGGGGAGCTGTTTTTT. Protein product: CASSQELALAFTGELFF.

This clone was detected only a few times. The chain links TRBV9 to TRBJ2-1; a possible D gene is TRBD1 (5 bases). The length of the CDR3 is 18 residues. Deletions cut 4 bases from V and 6 bases from J, with 26 bases between. In germline, CDR1 is SGDLS, CDR2 YYNGEE. CDR3 sequence: CASSMFYGARVTGNEQFF. The CDR3 nucleotides read TGTGCCAGCAGCATGTTTTATGGGGCCCGAGTAACAGGCAATGAGCAGTTCTTC.

The V gene is TRBV14, the J gene TRBJ1-2; TRBD1 is a possible D gene (6 bases). Germline V gene lookup returns CDR1 SGHDN and CDR2 FVKESK. V lost 4 bases to trimming and J lost 2 bases, with 8 bases between them. The CDR3 has 13 amino acids. The CDR3 is CASSRGQNYGYTF. CDR3 nucleotides: TGTGCCAGCAGCCGCGGACAGAACTATGGCTACACCTTC.

The chain is built from TRBV10-2 and TRBJ2-7, with D possibly matching TRBD1 (5 bases). Trimming stripped 3 bases from V and 6 bases from J, with 18 bases between. This CDR3 contains 15 residues. CDR1 and CDR2 (germline): WSHSY, SAAADI. In DNA form, the CDR3 reads TGCGCCAGCAGTGATATCCGGCAGGGAAATACCGAGCAGTACTTC. This translates into CASSDIRQGNTEQYF.

The chain carries TRBV3-1 (or the pseudogene TRBV3-2) and TRBJ1-4, with TRBD1 matching over 8 bases. CDR3 length: 15 residues. Trimming cost V 2 bases and J 8 bases; bases outside gene matches: 7. Germline CDR1 LGHDT, CDR2 YNNKEL (reference sequence). The CDR3 spells CASSQYSRGREKLFF. Here the CDR3 DNA reads TGTGCCAGCAGCCAATACTCCAGGGGGCGAGAAAAACTGTTTTTT.

The rearrangement links TRBV5-6 to TRBJ2-2; no clear D gene. The CDR3 length is 16 residues. The germline CDR1 and CDR2 sequences are SGHDT and YYEEEE. The V end was cut by 1 base, the J end by 0 bases, with 10 bases between. CDR3 in DNA: TGTGCCAGCAGCTTGCTACAGCTCCCGAACACCGGGGAGCTGTTTTTT. This gives the protein CASSLLQLPNTGELFF.

The sample holds one count of this clone. The rearrangement links TRBV3-1 (or the pseudogene TRBV3-2) to TRBJ2-4, with D possibly TRBD2 on 5 matching bases. With 3 bases removed from V and 0 bases from J, the gap between germline ends came to 12 bases. The CDR3 runs to 16 residues. Germline V lookup: CDR1 LGHDT, CDR2 YNNKEL (reference sequence). The CDR3 spells CASSQFPGLAKNIQYF. Here the CDR3 DNA reads TGTGCCAGCAGCCAGTTCCCCGGACTAGCCAAAAACATTCAGTACTTC.

The chain has TRBV29-1 and TRBJ1-2, with D possibly matching TRBD1 (5 bases). CDR1 is SQVTM, CDR2 ANQGSEA, per germline. V was cut by 7 bases and J by 5 bases, with 14 bases left in between. The CDR3 has 12 amino acids. CDR3 sequence reads: CSAQGLAYGYTF. CDR3 nucleotide sequence: TGCAGCGCCCAGGGTCTCGCGTATGGCTACACCTTC. Looking up the rest from reference TRBV29-1 and TRBJ1-2 gives the full variable domain: SAVISQKPSRDICQRGTSLTIQCQVDSQVTMMFWYRQQPGQSLTLIATANQGSEATYESGFVIDKFPISRPNLTFSTLTVSNMSPEDSSIYLCSAQGLAYGYTFGSGTRLTVV.

The V and J genes are TRBV30 and TRBJ2-7, with TRBD1 matching over 7 bases. The V and J ends lost 0 bases and 6 bases, in that order; junction bases with no gene match: 11. Germline values: CDR1 GTSNPN, CDR2 SVGIG (reference sequence). The CDR3 consists of 15 residues. CDR3 region: CAWSVRPGGIGEQYF. The CDR3 DNA follows: TGTGCCTGGAGTGTAAGACCAGGGGGTATCGGCGAGCAGTACTTC.

The chain joins TRBV7-3 to TRBJ2-3; a possible D gene is TRBD2 (6 bases). Germline CDR1 is SGHTA and CDR2 is FQGTGA. This CDR3 has 16 residues. The ends were cut back, 5 bases at V and 0 bases at J, with 15 bases in the middle. CDR3 residues: CASSPYRRASTDTQYF. The CDR3 bases are TGTGCCAGCAGCCCCTATAGGAGGGCCAGCACAGATACGCAGTATTTT.

The chain combines TRBV29-1 with TRBJ2-7, with no clear D. The germline CDR1 and CDR2 sequences are SQVTM and ANQGSEA. V was shortened by 3 bases and J by 0 bases, with 9 bases between the two germline ends. The CDR3 runs to 13 residues. The CDR3 region is CSVEVLPSYEQYF. CDR3 in DNA: TGCAGCGTTGAGGTACTTCCCTCCTACGAGCAGTACTTC.

The chain joins TRBV10-3 to TRBJ1-5, with D perhaps matching TRBD1 (6 bases). The CDR3 totals 16 residues. Germline CDR1 reads ENHRY; CDR2 reads SYGVKD. V lost 0 bases, J lost 1 base, and 10 bases lay in between. Here the CDR3 DNA reads TGTGCCATCAGTGAGTCGGGGGCTGAGAGCAATCAGCCCCAGCATTTT. It encodes CAISESGAESNQPQHF.

The V call is TRBV15, the J call TRBJ1-2; D is possibly TRBD1 (5 bases). V lost 0 bases and J 0 bases, leaving 11 bases between the germline ends. The germline V gene encodes CDR1 LNHNV and CDR2 YYDKDF (reference sequence). The CDR3 spans 16 residues. CDR3 in DNA: TGTGCCACCAGCAGAGATCAGGGCGCAGCTAACTATGGCTACACCTTC. Translation gives CATSRDQGAANYGYTF.

On this clone: Other DNA sequences from this sample encode an identical CDR3 as well. V is TRBV6-5 and J is TRBJ1-2, with a weak D call TRBD1 (6 bases). V was clipped by 6 bases and J by 2 bases, with 10 bases between them. Germline V CDR1 and CDR2: MNHEY, SVGAGI. The CDR3 length is 13 residues. The CDR3 reads CASRRTENYGYTF. The CDR3 nucleotides are TGTGCCAGCAGGAGGACAGAGAACTATGGCTACACCTTC.

V and J are TRBV20-1 and TRBJ2-7; D perhaps matches TRBD1 (6 bases). This CDR3 has 11 residues. Germline CDR1 and CDR2: DFQATT and SNEGSKA (reference sequence). CDR3 sequence (DNA): TGCAGCGCGATGACAGGAAGCGAGCAGTACTTC. Translation: CSAMTGSEQYF.

The gene calls are TRBV11-3 and TRBJ2-1, with 9 bases aligning to TRBD1. Germline V CDR1 and CDR2: SGHNT, YENEEA. The V segment lost 5 bases and the J segment 4 bases; nucleotides outside the gene matches: 6. The CDR3 is 15 amino acids. The CDR3 sequence: CASSPDRGSYNEQFF. The CDR3 DNA reads TGTGCCAGCAGCCCCGACAGGGGGTCTTACAATGAGCAGTTCTTC.

The chain uses TRBV3-1 (or the pseudogene TRBV3-2) and TRBJ1-2; D unclear. This CDR3 is built from 13 residues. The V end was cut by 4 bases, the J end by 5 bases, with 11 bases between. CDR1 LGHDT and CDR2 YNNKEL come from the germline V gene (reference sequence). CDR3 amino acids: CASSPSGEYGYTF. CDR3 DNA sequence: TGTGCCAGCAGCCCCTCCGGGGAGTATGGCTACACCTTC.

This rearrangement joins TRBV6-5 to TRBJ1-2; no reliable D call. From germline, CDR1 is MNHEY and CDR2 SVGAGI. The V end was cut by 2 bases, the J end by 6 bases, with 16 bases between. The CDR3 consists of 15 residues. CDR3 residues: CASSYLGGKVDGYTF. In nucleotides, the CDR3 is TGTGCCAGCAGTTACCTGGGAGGAAAAGTAGATGGCTACACCTTC.

The V gene is TRBV3-1 (or the pseudogene TRBV3-2), the J gene TRBJ1-5, with 8 nucleotides matching TRBD1. From germline, CDR1 is LGHDT and CDR2 YNNKEL (reference sequence). The CDR3 runs 15 residues. V was pared by 4 bases and J by 2 bases, with 4 bases of the junction left unmatched. CDR3 sequence: CASSLSTGGNQPQHF. CDR3 coding DNA: TGTGCCAGCAGCCTTTCGACAGGGGGCAATCAGCCCCAGCATTTT.

The rearrangement links TRBV7-9 to TRBJ2-1; 12 nucleotides match TRBD1. The V gene end was trimmed by 1 base and the J gene end by 4 bases; junction bases not matched to a gene: 2. In germline, CDR1 is SEHNR, CDR2 FQNEAQ (reference sequence). The CDR3 totals 16 residues. The CDR3: CASSLEGQGAYNEQFF. CDR3 coding DNA: TGTGCCAGCAGCTTAGAGGGACAGGGGGCTTACAATGAGCAGTTCTTC.

This clone was counted a single time. The chain uses TRBV7-8 and TRBJ2-1; maybe TRBD1 (6 bases). This CDR3 spans 15 amino acids. Germline CDR1 is SGHVS and CDR2 is FQNEAQ. V was shortened by 4 bases and J by 0 bases, with 10 bases between the two germline ends. The CDR3 sequence: CASSSTGSSYNEQFF. The CDR3 bases are TGTGCCAGCAGCTCTACAGGGAGCTCCTACAATGAGCAGTTCTTC. Full variable domain (outside the CDR3, taken from reference TRBV7-8 and TRBJ2-1): GAGVSQSPRYKVAKRGQDVALRCDPISGHVSLFWYQQALGQGPEFLTYFQNEAQLDKSGLPSDRFFAERPEGSVSTLKIQRTQQEDSAVYLCASSSTGSSYNEQFFGPGTRLTVL.

The chain links TRBV28 to TRBJ2-5, with 10 nucleotides matching TRBD1. The CDR3 is 17 residues long. V shed 4 bases, J shed 4 bases, and the junction held 12 bases outside the gene matches. The germline V gene encodes CDR1 MDHEN and CDR2 SYDVKM. CDR3 residues: CASSSDRGASHRETQYF. CDR3 DNA sequence: TGTGCCAGCAGTTCGGACAGGGGGGCATCACACAGAGAGACCCAGTACTTC. The full variable domain, rest sourced from reference TRBV28 and TRBJ2-5, is DVKVTQSSRYLVKRTGEKVFLECVQDMDHENMFWYRQDPGLGLRLIYFSYDVKMKEKGDIPEGYSVSREKKERFSLILESASTNQTSMYLCASSSDRGASHRETQYFGPGTRLLVL.

The V call is TRBV30, the J call TRBJ2-2; 8 nucleotides line up with TRBD1. CDR1 and CDR2 from the germline V gene are GTSNPN and SVGIG (reference sequence). This CDR3 is built from 16 residues. The V gene end was trimmed by 4 bases and the J gene end by 7 bases; junction bases not matched to a gene: 14. In DNA form, the CDR3 reads TGTGCCTGGACCTCCCGGACAGGGACAAAGGTCGGGGAGCTGTTTTTT. This encodes CAWTSRTGTKVGELFF.